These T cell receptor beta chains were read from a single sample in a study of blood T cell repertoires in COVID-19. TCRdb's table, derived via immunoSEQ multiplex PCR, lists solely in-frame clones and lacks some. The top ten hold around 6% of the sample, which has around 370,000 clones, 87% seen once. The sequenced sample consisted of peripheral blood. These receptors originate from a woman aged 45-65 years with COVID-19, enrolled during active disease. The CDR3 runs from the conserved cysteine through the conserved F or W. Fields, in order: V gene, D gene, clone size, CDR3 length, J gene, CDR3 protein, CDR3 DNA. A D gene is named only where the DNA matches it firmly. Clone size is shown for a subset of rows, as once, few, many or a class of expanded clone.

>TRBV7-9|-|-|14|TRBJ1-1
CASSSTTENTEAFF
TGTGCCAGCAGCTCCACGACAGAGAACACTGAAGCTTTCTTT
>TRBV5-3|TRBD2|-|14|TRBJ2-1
CARIPGGIINEQFF
TGTGCCAGAATACCGGGAGGTATCATTAATGAGCAGTTCTTC
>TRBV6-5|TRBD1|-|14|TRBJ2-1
CASRDSGSYNEQFF
TGTGCCAGCCGGGACAGTGGATCCTACAATGAGCAGTTCTTC
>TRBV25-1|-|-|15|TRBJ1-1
CASITSGASGTEAFF
TGTGCCAGCATCACTAGCGGGGCGAGCGGCACTGAAGCTTTCTTT
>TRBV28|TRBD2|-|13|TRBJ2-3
CASNIAGTSGRHF
TGTGCCAGCAACATAGCCGGGACTAGCGGGAGGCATTTT
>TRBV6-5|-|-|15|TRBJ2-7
CASSYSLGFTYEQYF
TGTGCCAGCAGTTACTCGCTCGGGTTCACCTACGAGCAGTACTTC
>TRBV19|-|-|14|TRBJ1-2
CASSYNPGSGGYTF
TGTGCCAGTAGTTATAATCCAGGGTCTGGTGGCTACACCTTC
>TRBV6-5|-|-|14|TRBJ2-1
CASSSQGTYNEQFF
TGTGCCAGCAGTTCCCAGGGAACCTACAATGAGCAGTTCTTC
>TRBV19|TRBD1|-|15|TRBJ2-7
CASSPGQGHSYEQYF
TGTGCCAGTAGTCCGGGACAGGGGCACTCCTACGAGCAGTACTTC
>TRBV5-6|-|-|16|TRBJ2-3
CASSGQLAAGTDTQYF
TGTGCCAGCAGCGGACAGCTAGCGGCCGGCACAGATACGCAGTATTTT
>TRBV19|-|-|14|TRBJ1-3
CASSIRSGGNTIYF
TGTGCCAGTAGTATTCGGTCAGGTGGAAACACCATATATTTT
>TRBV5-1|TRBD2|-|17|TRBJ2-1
CASSLVVSGSLGNEQFF
TGCGCCAGCAGCTTGGTTGTTAGCGGGAGTTTGGGGAATGAGCAGTTCTTC
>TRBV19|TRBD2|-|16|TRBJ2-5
CASSKLAGERRETQYF
TGTGCCAGTAGTAAATTAGCGGGAGAACGTCGGGAGACCCAGTACTTC
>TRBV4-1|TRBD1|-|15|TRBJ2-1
CASSLGQGRQNEQFF
TGCGCCAGCAGCCTCGGACAGGGGAGGCAAAATGAGCAGTTCTTC
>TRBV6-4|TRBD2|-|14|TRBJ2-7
CASSQREGPYEQYF
TGTGCCAGCAGTCAGCGGGAGGGCCCCTACGAGCAGTACTTC
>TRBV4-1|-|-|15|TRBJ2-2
CASSQEGGGAGELFF
TGCGCCAGCAGCCAAGAGGGGGGTGGGGCCGGGGAGCTGTTTTTT
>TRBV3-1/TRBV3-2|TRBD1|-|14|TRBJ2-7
CASSRTGGRNEQYF
TGTGCCAGCAGCCGGACAGGGGGCAGGAACGAGCAGTACTTC
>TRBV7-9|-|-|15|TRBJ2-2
CASSPGLANTGELFF
TGTGCCAGCAGTCCCGGACTCGCGAACACCGGGGAGCTGTTTTTT
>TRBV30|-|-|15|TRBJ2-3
CAWKGQKISTDTQYF
TGTGCCTGGAAAGGACAGAAAATTAGCACAGATACGCAGTATTTT
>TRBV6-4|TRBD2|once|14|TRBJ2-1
CASRRLAGYNEQFF
TGTGCCAGCAGGAGACTAGCGGGGTACAATGAGCAGTTCTTC
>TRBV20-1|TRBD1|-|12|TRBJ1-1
CSASRQGTEAFF
TGCAGTGCTAGTCGACAGGGCACTGAAGCTTTCTTT
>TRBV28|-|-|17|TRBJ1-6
CASSLRGTGGIGSPLHF
TGTGCCAGCAGTCTAAGGGGCACGGGGGGCATAGGTTCACCCCTCCACTTT
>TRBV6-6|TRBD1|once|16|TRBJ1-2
CASSYSSPGQGYGYTF
TGTGCCAGCAGTTACTCGAGTCCGGGACAGGGCTATGGCTACACCTTC
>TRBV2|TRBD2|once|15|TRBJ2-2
CASKRTSANTGELFF
TGTGCCAGCAAACGGACTAGTGCGAACACCGGGGAGCTGTTTTTT
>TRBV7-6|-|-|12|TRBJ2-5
CASSPVQETQYF
TGTGCCAGCAGCCCAGTCCAAGAGACCCAGTACTTC
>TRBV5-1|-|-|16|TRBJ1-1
CASSFLSEVSYTEAFF
TGCGCCAGCAGCTTTCTAAGTGAGGTATCGTACACTGAAGCTTTCTTT
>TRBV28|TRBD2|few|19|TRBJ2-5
CASSFGVLAGMGGEETQYF
TGTGCCAGCAGTTTTGGGGTCCTAGCGGGCATGGGGGGAGAGGAGACCCAGTACTTC
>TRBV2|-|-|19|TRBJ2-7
CASRRTGREFQMSSYEQYF
TGTGCCAGCAGGAGGACTGGGCGGGAATTTCAGATGAGCTCCTACGAGCAGTACTTC
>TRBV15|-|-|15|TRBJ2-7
CATSRDRARDDEQYF
TGTGCCACCAGCAGAGATCGGGCCAGGGATGACGAGCAGTACTTC
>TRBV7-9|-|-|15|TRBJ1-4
CASSLGQALNEKLFF
TGTGCCAGCAGCTTAGGACAGGCCCTTAATGAAAAACTGTTTTTT
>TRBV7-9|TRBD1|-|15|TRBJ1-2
CAGGTGAGLPYGYTF
TGTGCCGGGGGGACAGGGGCGGGTCTGCCCTATGGCTACACCTTC
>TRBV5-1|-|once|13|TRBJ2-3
CASSLPQGGTQYF
TGCGCCAGCAGCTTACCCCAGGGAGGTACGCAGTATTTT
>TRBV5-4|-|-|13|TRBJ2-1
CASSFESLNEQFF
TGTGCCAGCAGCTTTGAGTCTCTCAATGAGCAGTTCTTC
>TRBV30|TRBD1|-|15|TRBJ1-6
CAWSVRGRRNSPLHF
TGTGCCTGGAGTGTAAGGGGGCGCCGGAATTCACCCCTCCACTTT
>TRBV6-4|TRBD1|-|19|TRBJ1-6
CASSADRGRTSSYNSPLHF
TGTGCCAGCAGTGCTGACAGGGGGCGAACGAGCTCCTATAATTCACCCCTCCACTTT
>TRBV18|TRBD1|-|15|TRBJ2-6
CASSTGGAGANVLTF
TGTGCCAGCTCAACAGGGGGCGCGGGGGCCAACGTCCTGACTTTC
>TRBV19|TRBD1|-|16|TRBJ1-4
CASSISTGGTNEKLFF
TGTGCCAGTAGTATATCGACAGGGGGCACTAATGAAAAACTGTTTTTT
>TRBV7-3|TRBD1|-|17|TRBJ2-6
CASSFNGQGPGANVLTF
TGTGCCAGCAGCTTCAACGGACAGGGGCCCGGGGCCAACGTCCTGACTTTC
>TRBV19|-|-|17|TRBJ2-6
CARTYSDRNSGANVLTF
TGTGCCAGAACGTATTCGGACAGAAACTCTGGGGCCAACGTCCTGACTTTC
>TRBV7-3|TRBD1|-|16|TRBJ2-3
CASSSRDRAFGDTQYF
TGTGCCAGCAGCTCAAGGGACAGGGCCTTCGGGGATACGCAGTATTTT
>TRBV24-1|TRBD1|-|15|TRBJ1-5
CATSGQGAGNQPQHF
TGTGCCACCAGTGGCCAGGGGGCTGGTAATCAGCCCCAGCATTTT
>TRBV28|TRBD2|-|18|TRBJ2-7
CASSPTSGSPRISYEQYF
TGTGCCAGCAGCCCCACTAGCGGGAGCCCTAGAATATCCTACGAGCAGTACTTC
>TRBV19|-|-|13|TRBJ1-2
CASNPRGGYGYTF
TGTGCCAGTAACCCGCGCGGGGGGTATGGCTACACCTTC
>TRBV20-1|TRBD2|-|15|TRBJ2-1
CSASVGTSGIYEQFF
TGCAGTGCTAGTGTCGGGACTAGCGGGATCTATGAGCAGTTCTTC
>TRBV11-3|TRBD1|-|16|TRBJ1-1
CASSFPRGTMNTEAFF
TGTGCCAGCAGCTTTCCCAGGGGGACGATGAACACTGAAGCTTTCTTT
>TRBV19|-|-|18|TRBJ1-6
CASSIDGTRSSYNSPLHF
TGTGCCAGTAGTATAGATGGAACCCGGAGCTCCTATAATTCACCCCTCCACTTT
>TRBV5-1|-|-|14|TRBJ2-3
CASSNYRATDTQYF
TGCGCCAGCAGTAATTACCGCGCTACAGATACGCAGTATTTT
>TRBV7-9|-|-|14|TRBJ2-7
CASSLNQGTYEQYF
TGTGCCAGCAGCTTAAATCAGGGAACCTACGAGCAGTACTTC
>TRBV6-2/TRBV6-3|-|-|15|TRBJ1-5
CASSGGGAGGQPQHF
TGTGCCAGCAGTGGGGGAGGCGCGGGGGGTCAGCCCCAGCATTTT
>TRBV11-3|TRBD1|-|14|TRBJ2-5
CASSYGTGGETQYF
TGTGCCAGCAGCTACGGGACAGGAGGAGAGACCCAGTACTTC
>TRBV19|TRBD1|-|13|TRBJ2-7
CASSIGDRYEQYF
TGTGCCAGTAGTATAGGGGACAGGTACGAGCAGTACTTC
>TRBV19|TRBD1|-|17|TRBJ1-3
CASSIGGTGVRGNTIYF
TGTGCCAGTAGTATAGGAGGGACAGGGGTGAGAGGAAACACCATATATTTT
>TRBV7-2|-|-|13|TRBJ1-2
CASSLGLSGGYTF
TGTGCCAGCAGCTTAGGCCTCTCGGGTGGCTACACCTTC